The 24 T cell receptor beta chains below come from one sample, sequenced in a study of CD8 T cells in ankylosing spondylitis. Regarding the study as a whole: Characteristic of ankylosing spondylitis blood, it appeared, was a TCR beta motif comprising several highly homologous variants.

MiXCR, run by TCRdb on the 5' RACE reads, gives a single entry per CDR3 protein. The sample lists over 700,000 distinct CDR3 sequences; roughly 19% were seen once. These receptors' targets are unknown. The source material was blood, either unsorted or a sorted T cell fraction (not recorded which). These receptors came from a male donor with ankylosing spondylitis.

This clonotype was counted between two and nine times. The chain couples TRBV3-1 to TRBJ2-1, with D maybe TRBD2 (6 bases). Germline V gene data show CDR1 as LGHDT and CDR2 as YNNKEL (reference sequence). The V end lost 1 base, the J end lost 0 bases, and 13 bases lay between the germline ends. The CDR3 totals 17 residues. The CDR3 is CASSQAIERVSYNEQFF. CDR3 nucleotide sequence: TGTGCCAGCAGCCAAGCAATCGAGCGGGTCTCCTACAATGAGCAGTTCTTC.

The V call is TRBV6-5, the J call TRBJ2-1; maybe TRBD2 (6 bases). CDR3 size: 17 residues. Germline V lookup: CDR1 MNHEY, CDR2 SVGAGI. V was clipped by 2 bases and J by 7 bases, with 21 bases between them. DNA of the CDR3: TGTGCCAGCAGTTACGGAAGGAGGCGGGGAGGTGGGAATGAGCAGTTCTTC. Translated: CASSYGRRRGGGNEQFF.

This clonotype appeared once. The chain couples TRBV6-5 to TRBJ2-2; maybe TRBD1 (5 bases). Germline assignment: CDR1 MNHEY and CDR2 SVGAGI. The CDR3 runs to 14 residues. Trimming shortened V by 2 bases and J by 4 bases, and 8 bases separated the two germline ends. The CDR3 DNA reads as TGTGCCAGCAGTTACACAGACAGCACCGGGGAGCTGTTTTTT. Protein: CASSYTDSTGELFF.

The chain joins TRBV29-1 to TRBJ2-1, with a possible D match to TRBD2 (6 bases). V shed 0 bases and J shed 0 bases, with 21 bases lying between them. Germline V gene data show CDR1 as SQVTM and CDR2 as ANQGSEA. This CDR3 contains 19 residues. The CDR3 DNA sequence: TGCAGCGTTGAAGATGTGGTAGCGGTAACGGCTAGCTCCTACAATGAGCAGTTCTTC. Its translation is CSVEDVVAVTASSYNEQFF.

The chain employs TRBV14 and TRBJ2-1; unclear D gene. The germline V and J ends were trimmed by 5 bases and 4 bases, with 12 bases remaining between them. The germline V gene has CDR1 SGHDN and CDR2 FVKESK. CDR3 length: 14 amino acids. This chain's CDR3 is CASSASMLYNEQFF. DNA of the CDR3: TGTGCCAGCAGCGCCTCTATGTTATACAATGAGCAGTTCTTC.

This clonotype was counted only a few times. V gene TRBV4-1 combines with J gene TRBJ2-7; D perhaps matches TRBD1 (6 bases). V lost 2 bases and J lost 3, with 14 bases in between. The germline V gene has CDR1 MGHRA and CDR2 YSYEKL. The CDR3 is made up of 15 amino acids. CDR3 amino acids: CASSQTGTGRYEQYF. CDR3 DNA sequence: TGCGCCAGCAGCCAAACAGGGACCGGGCGCTACGAGCAGTACTTC.

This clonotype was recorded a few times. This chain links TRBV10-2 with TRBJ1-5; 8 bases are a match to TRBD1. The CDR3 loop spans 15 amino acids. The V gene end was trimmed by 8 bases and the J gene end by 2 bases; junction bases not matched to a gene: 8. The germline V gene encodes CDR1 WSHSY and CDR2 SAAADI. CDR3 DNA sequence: TGCGCCAGCGGGTTCAGGGGGCTTGGCAATCAGCCCCAGCATTTT. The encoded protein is CASGFRGLGNQPQHF.

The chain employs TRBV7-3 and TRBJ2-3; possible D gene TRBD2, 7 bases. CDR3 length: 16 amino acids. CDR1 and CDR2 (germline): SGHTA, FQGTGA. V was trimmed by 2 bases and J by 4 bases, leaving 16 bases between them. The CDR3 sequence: CASSLLGGRAPDTQYF. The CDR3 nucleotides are TGTGCCAGCAGCTTACTGGGGGGGCGAGCACCAGATACGCAGTATTTT.

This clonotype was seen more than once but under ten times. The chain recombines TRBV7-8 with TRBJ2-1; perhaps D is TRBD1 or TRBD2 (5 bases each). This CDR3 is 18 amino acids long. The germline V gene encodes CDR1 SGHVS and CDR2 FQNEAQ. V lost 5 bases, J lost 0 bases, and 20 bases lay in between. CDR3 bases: TGTGCCAGCAGCCCTACCCAGGGTACGGGAACCTCCTACAATGAGCAGTTCTTC. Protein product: CASSPTQGTGTSYNEQFF.

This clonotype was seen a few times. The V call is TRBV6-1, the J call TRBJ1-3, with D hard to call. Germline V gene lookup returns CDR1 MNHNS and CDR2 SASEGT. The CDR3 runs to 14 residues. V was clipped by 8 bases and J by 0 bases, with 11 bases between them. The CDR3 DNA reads TGTGCCAGCGATCTCGGGGTCTCTGGAAACACCATATATTTT. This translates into CASDLGVSGNTIYF.

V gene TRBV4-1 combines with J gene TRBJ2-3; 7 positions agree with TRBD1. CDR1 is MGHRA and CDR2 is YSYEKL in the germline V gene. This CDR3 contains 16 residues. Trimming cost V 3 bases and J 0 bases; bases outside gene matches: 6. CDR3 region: CASSHPTGDSTDTQYF. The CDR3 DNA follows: TGCGCCAGCAGCCACCCCACAGGGGATAGCACAGATACGCAGTATTTT.

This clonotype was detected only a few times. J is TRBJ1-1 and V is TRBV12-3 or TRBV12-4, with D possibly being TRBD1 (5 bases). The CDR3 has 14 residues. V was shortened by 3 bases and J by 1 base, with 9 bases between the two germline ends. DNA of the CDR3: TGTGCCAGCAGTTTGGGGGAGGGGAACACTGAAGCTTTCTTT. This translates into CASSLGEGNTEAFF.

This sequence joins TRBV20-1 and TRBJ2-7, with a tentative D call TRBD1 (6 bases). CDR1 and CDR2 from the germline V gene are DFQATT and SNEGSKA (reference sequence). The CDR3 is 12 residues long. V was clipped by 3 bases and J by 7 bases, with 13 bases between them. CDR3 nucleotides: TGCAGTGCTAGCATGACAGGTGAAGAGCAGTACTTC. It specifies CSASMTGEEQYF.

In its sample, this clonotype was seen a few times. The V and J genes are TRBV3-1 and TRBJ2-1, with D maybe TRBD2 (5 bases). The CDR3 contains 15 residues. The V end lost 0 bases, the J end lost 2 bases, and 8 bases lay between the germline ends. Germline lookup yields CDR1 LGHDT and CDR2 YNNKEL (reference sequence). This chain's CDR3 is CASSQDGAAYNEQFF. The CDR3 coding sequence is TGTGCCAGCAGCCAAGATGGAGCGGCCTACAATGAGCAGTTCTTC.

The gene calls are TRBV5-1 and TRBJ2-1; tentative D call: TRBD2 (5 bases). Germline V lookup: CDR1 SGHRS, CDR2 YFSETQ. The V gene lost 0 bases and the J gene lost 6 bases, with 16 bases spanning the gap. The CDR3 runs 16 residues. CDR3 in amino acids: CASSLEAGIPINEQFF. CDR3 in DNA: TGCGCCAGCAGCTTGGAGGCCGGGATACCGATCAATGAGCAGTTCTTC.

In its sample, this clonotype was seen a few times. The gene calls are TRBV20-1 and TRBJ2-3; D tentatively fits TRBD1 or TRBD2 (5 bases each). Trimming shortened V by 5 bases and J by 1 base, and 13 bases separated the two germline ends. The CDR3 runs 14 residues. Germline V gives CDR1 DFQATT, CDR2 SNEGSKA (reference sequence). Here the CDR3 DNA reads TGCAGTGCTGCGGGCAGGGCCGGCACAGATACGCAGTATTTT. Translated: CSAAGRAGTDTQYF.

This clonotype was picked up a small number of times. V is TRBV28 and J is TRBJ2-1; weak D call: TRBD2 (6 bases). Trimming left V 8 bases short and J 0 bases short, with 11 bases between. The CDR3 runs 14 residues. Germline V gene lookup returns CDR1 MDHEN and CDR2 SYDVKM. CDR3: CASHSGGSYNEQFF. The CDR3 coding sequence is TGTGCCAGCCATAGCGGAGGCTCCTACAATGAGCAGTTCTTC.

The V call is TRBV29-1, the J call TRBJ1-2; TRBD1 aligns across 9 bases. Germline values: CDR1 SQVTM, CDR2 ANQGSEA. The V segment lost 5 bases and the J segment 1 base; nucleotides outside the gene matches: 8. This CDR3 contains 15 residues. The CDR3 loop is CSVPGQGDFNYGYTF. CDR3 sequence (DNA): TGCAGCGTTCCGGGACAGGGCGATTTTAACTATGGCTACACCTTC.

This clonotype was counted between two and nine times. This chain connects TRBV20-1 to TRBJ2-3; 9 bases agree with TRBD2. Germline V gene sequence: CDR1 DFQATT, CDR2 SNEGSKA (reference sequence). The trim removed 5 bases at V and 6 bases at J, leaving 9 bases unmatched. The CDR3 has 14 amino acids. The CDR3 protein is CSAPPAGGRDTQYF. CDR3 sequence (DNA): TGCAGTGCTCCCCCAGCGGGGGGCCGGGATACGCAGTATTTT.

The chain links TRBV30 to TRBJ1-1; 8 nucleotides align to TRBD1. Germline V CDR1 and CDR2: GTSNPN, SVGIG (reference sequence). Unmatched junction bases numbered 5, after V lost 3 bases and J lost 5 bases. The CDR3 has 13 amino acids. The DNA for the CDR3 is TGTGCCTGGAGGCCCACAGGGGGGACTGAAGCTTTCTTT. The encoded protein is CAWRPTGGTEAFF. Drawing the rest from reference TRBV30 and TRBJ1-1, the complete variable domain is SQTIHQWPATLVQPVGSPLSLECTVEGTSNPNLYWYRQAAGRGLQLLFYSVGIGQISSEVPQNLSASRPQDRQFILSSKKLLLSDSGFYLCAWRPTGGTEAFFGQGTRLTVV.

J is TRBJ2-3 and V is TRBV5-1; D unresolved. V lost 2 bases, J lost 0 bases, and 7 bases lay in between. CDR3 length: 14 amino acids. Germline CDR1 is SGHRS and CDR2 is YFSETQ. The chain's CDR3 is CASSFQPSTDTQYF. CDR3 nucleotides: TGCGCCAGCAGCTTCCAACCCAGCACAGATACGCAGTATTTT.

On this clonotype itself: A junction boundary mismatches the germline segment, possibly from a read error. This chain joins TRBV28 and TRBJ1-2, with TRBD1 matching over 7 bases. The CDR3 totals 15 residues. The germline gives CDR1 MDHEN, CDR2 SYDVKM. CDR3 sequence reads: CAGSPGDRVAGGYTF. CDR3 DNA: TGTGCCGGCAGTCCCGGCGACAGGGTAGCAGGTGGCTACACCTTC.

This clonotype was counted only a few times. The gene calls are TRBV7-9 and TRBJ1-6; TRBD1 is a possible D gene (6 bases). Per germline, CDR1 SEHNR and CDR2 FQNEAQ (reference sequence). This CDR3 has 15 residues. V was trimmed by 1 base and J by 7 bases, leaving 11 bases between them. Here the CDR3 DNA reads TGTGCCAGCAGCTTAGGTTTGGGACACAATTCACCCCTCCACTTT. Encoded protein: CASSLGLGHNSPLHF. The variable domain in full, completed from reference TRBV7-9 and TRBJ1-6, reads DTGVSQNPRHKITKRGQNVTFRCDPISEHNRLYWYRQTLGQGPEFLTYFQNEAQLEKSRLLSDRFSAERPKGSFSTLEIQRTEQGDSAMYLCASSLGLGHNSPLHFGNGTRLTVT.

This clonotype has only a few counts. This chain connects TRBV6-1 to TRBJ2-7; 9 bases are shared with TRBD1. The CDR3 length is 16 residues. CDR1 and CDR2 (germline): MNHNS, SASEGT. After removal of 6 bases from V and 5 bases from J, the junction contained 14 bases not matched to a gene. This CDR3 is CASSRTRTGAGDEQYF. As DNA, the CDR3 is TGTGCCAGCAGCCGAACACGGACAGGGGCCGGGGACGAGCAGTACTTC.